Listed below are T cell receptor beta chains from one sample, sequenced in a study of identifying expanded T cells in peripheral blood. Measured with immunoSEQ multiplex PCR; TCRdb has only the in-frame clones, and not every one. Among some 75,000 clones listed, roughly 90% were seen once. The sequenced sample consisted of blood. The receptors here all came from a person aged 18 to 70 in good health. Both conserved end residues are part of each CDR3. The order of the fields is D gene, J gene, V gene, clone size, CDR3 DNA, CDR3 protein. The D gene is left open where the match is weak. Clone sizes are given selectively: once, few, many, or a class where the clone is expanded.

d_gene: .; j_gene: TRBJ2-1; v_gene: TRBV7-2; abundance: .; CDR3nt: TGTGCCAGCAGCTTAGGCGGTAGTGAGCAGTTCTTC; CDR3aa: CASSLGGSEQFF
d_gene: TRBD1; j_gene: TRBJ1-6; v_gene: TRBV27; abundance: .; CDR3nt: TGTGCCAGCAGTTTTCCTCTCGGACAGGGAGGATGGTCACCCCTCCACTTT; CDR3aa: CASSFPLGQGGWSPLHF
d_gene: .; j_gene: TRBJ1-5; v_gene: TRBV30; abundance: .; CDR3nt: TGTGCCTGGAGTGTAGGAACAGAAAATCAGCCCCAGCATTTT; CDR3aa: CAWSVGTENQPQHF
d_gene: TRBD1; j_gene: TRBJ2-2; v_gene: TRBV28; abundance: .; CDR3nt: TGTGCCGGACAGGGGTCGGGGAACACCGGGGAGCTGTTTTTT; CDR3aa: CAGQGSGNTGELFF
d_gene: .; j_gene: TRBJ2-7; v_gene: TRBV2; abundance: .; CDR3nt: TGTGCCTACGTGACAACCTGGAACGAGCAGTACTTC; CDR3aa: CAYVTTWNEQYF
d_gene: .; j_gene: TRBJ1-1; v_gene: TRBV13; abundance: once; CDR3nt: TGTGCCAGCATTAGAAAAGGGGTAGGTGAAGCTTTCTTT; CDR3aa: CASIRKGVGEAFF
d_gene: .; j_gene: TRBJ1-1; v_gene: TRBV28; abundance: .; CDR3nt: TGTGCCAGCAGCCCCGACCTGAACACTGAAGCTTTCTTT; CDR3aa: CASSPDLNTEAFF
d_gene: .; j_gene: TRBJ1-2; v_gene: TRBV5-4; abundance: .; CDR3nt: TGTGCCAGCAGCTTGGATTTGCCGGTGACGGACTATGGCTACACCTTC; CDR3aa: CASSLDLPVTDYGYTF
d_gene: .; j_gene: TRBJ2-6; v_gene: TRBV28; abundance: once; CDR3nt: TGTGCCAGCAGTCCAAGGGGGAATCCTGGGGCCAACGTCCTGACTTTC; CDR3aa: CASSPRGNPGANVLTF
d_gene: TRBD2; j_gene: TRBJ2-7; v_gene: TRBV7-3; abundance: .; CDR3nt: TGTGCCAGCAGCTTAGCGGGAGGAGGGAGCGAGCAGTACTTC; CDR3aa: CASSLAGGGSEQYF
d_gene: .; j_gene: TRBJ2-5; v_gene: TRBV5-1; abundance: .; CDR3nt: TGCGCCAGCAGCCTCGGCCCGGGTGGAGGAGAGACCCAGTACTTC; CDR3aa: CASSLGPGGGETQYF
d_gene: .; j_gene: TRBJ1-5; v_gene: TRBV6-6; abundance: .; CDR3nt: TGTGCCAGCAGTTACGTTTCAGGGCGGTTTGAGCCCCAGCATTTT; CDR3aa: CASSYVSGRFEPQHF
d_gene: TRBD1; j_gene: TRBJ1-5; v_gene: TRBV7-6; abundance: few; CDR3nt: TGTGCCAGCAGCTTAGGCATGGCAGGGGGTAGCAATCAGCCCCAGCATTTT; CDR3aa: CASSLGMAGGSNQPQHF
d_gene: .; j_gene: TRBJ1-1; v_gene: TRBV28; abundance: .; CDR3nt: TGTGCCAGCAGTCACATCCGGGACCAGAACACTGAAGCTTTCTTT; CDR3aa: CASSHIRDQNTEAFF
d_gene: TRBD1; j_gene: TRBJ1-2; v_gene: TRBV7-9; abundance: .; CDR3nt: TGTGCCAGCAGCTTAGCGCTCGGGACAGGGGAAAGCTATGGCTACACCTTC; CDR3aa: CASSLALGTGESYGYTF
d_gene: .; j_gene: TRBJ1-1; v_gene: TRBV13; abundance: .; CDR3nt: TGTGCCAGCAGTAGGCGGTATGAAGCTTTCTTT; CDR3aa: CASSRRYEAFF
d_gene: TRBD1; j_gene: TRBJ2-1; v_gene: TRBV7-2; abundance: .; CDR3nt: TGTGCCAGCAGCTTCGGGGACAGGAGTAACAATGAGCAGTTCTTC; CDR3aa: CASSFGDRSNNEQFF
d_gene: .; j_gene: TRBJ2-7; v_gene: TRBV6-1; abundance: .; CDR3nt: TGTGCCAGCAGTGAAGCGTGGATAGCGAGGGAGCAGTACTTC; CDR3aa: CASSEAWIAREQYF
d_gene: TRBD1; j_gene: TRBJ1-2; v_gene: TRBV6-4; abundance: .; CDR3nt: TGTGCCAGCAGTCCACAACAGGGGCTGGACTATGGCTACACCTTC; CDR3aa: CASSPQQGLDYGYTF
d_gene: TRBD1; j_gene: TRBJ1-2; v_gene: TRBV5-1; abundance: .; CDR3nt: TGCGCCAGCAGCGTTCAAACCGGGACAGTCTATGGCTACACCTTC; CDR3aa: CASSVQTGTVYGYTF
d_gene: TRBD2; j_gene: TRBJ2-3; v_gene: TRBV29-1; abundance: .; CDR3nt: TGCAGCGTTGAAGAAACTAGCGGGAGCCCAATCACAGATACGCAGTATTTT; CDR3aa: CSVEETSGSPITDTQYF
d_gene: .; j_gene: TRBJ1-1; v_gene: TRBV28; abundance: many; CDR3nt: TGTGCCAGCAGGACCGGGGACACTGAAGCTTTCTTT; CDR3aa: CASRTGDTEAFF
d_gene: .; j_gene: TRBJ1-2; v_gene: TRBV5-1; abundance: .; CDR3nt: TGCGCCAGCAGCTGGGACGGCTATGGCTACACCTTC; CDR3aa: CASSWDGYGYTF
d_gene: TRBD2; j_gene: TRBJ2-1; v_gene: TRBV5-1; abundance: once; CDR3nt: TGCGCCAGCAGCTTGAAACTAGCGGGAGGGCCCAATGAGCAGTTCTTC; CDR3aa: CASSLKLAGGPNEQFF
d_gene: .; j_gene: TRBJ1-6; v_gene: TRBV7-2; abundance: .; CDR3nt: TGTGCCAGCAGGCCGACAAATTCACCCCTCCACTTT; CDR3aa: CASRPTNSPLHF
d_gene: TRBD1; j_gene: TRBJ2-6; v_gene: TRBV30; abundance: .; CDR3nt: TGTGCCTGGAGCCCGACCGGGACAGGGGGCTCAGGTGGGGCCAACGTCCTGACTTTC; CDR3aa: CAWSPTGTGGSGGANVLTF
d_gene: .; j_gene: TRBJ1-2; v_gene: TRBV5-6; abundance: .; CDR3nt: TGTGCCAGCAGCTTACAAGGTTCCTGGGGCTACACCTTC; CDR3aa: CASSLQGSWGYTF
d_gene: .; j_gene: TRBJ2-3; v_gene: TRBV2; abundance: .; CDR3nt: TGTGCCAGCAGTGACGTTGGGTTTACAGATACGCAGTATTTT; CDR3aa: CASSDVGFTDTQYF
d_gene: .; j_gene: TRBJ2-2; v_gene: TRBV5-1; abundance: .; CDR3nt: TGCGCCAGCAGCTTGGAAGTGGCCCAGAACACCGGGGAGCTGTTTTTT; CDR3aa: CASSLEVAQNTGELFF